A single sample gave rise to the 21 T cell receptor beta chains below, sequenced in a study of cytomegalovirus exposure and HLA in healthy donors. The PCR was carried out with 60 Vbeta primers and 13 Jbeta primers. Produced via immunoSEQ multiplex PCR; TCRdb's table is partial and in-frame only. The data contain more than 95,000 clones, around 78% of them singletons. The sample comprised PBMCs. Receptors were obtained from a man in his forties or fifties in good health and CMV-seronegative.

The rearrangement uses TRBV4-2 and TRBJ1-2, with 9 bases that match TRBD1. V lost 4 bases to trimming and J lost 2 bases; unmatched junction nucleotides: 11. Germline-derived CDR1 and CDR2 are LGHNA and YNFKEQ. The CDR3 consists of 17 residues. The CDR3 is CASSLNAGTGRNYGYTF. Here the CDR3 DNA reads TGTGCCAGCAGCCTTAATGCCGGGACAGGGAGGAACTATGGCTACACCTTC.

This sequence joins TRBV6-1 and TRBJ1-2; possibly TRBD1 for D (5 bases). The V gene lost 6 bases and the J gene lost 4 bases, with 18 bases spanning the gap. The CDR3 is made up of 15 amino acids. CDR1 is MNHNS and CDR2 is SASEGT in the germline V gene. CDR3 nucleotide sequence: TGTGCCAGCAGGGCAAGACAGCATTCCGGCTATGGCTACACCTTC. Residues: CASRARQHSGYGYTF.

This chain connects TRBV9 to TRBJ2-1; 9 nucleotides match TRBD2. The CDR3 covers 15 residues. Germline assignment: CDR1 SGDLS and CDR2 YYNGEE. V was pared by 3 bases and J by 8 bases, with 9 bases of the junction left unmatched. This CDR3 reads CASSAGRGGRDEQFF. In DNA form, the CDR3 reads TGTGCCAGCAGCGCTGGGCGGGGGGGCCGAGATGAGCAGTTCTTC.

V gene TRBV4-3 combines with J gene TRBJ2-1; 8 nucleotides align to TRBD2. Germline CDR1 LGHNA, CDR2 YSLEER. This CDR3 contains 17 residues. The J segment lost 7 bases and the V segment lost 1 base, leaving 12 bases of the junction unmatched. The CDR3 sequence is CASSQASTGGARNEQFF. In nucleotides, the CDR3 is TGCGCCAGCAGCCAAGCTTCGACGGGGGGGGCCAGGAATGAGCAGTTCTTC.

The rearrangement links TRBV6-1 to TRBJ1-1, with TRBD1 as a possible D gene (5 bases). V lost 7 bases to trimming and J lost 4 bases, with 7 bases between them. Per the germline V gene, CDR1 is MNHNS and CDR2 is SASEGT. There are 11 residues in the CDR3. CDR3 in amino acids: CASTGVTEAFF. The CDR3 DNA reads as TGTGCCAGCACGGGGGTCACTGAAGCTTTCTTT.

To note about this clone: Germline is not matched at one junction end, which may reflect a read error. The genes are TRBV7-9 and TRBJ1-2; no clear D gene. The CDR3 is 14 residues long. CDR1 is SEHNR and CDR2 is FQNEAQ in the germline V gene (reference sequence). This chain's CDR3 is CSSSQTDGPLGGTF. In DNA form, the CDR3 reads TGTTCCAGCAGCCAAACGGACGGGCCCCTCGGAGGAACCTTC.

The chain couples TRBV5-5 to TRBJ2-7; maybe TRBD2 (7 bases). The CDR3 runs to 15 residues. V was cut by 7 bases and J by 0 bases, with 17 bases left in between. Per germline, CDR1 SGHKS and CDR2 YYEKEE (reference sequence). CDR3 bases: TGTGCCAGCGCCCCCCCCGGGGGGCGCTCCTACGAGCAGTACTTC. Translation gives CASAPPGGRSYEQYF.

Notes on this clone: This same CDR3 is encoded by further DNA sequences in the sample. The chain uses TRBV7-3 and TRBJ1-1; D is undetermined. This CDR3 has 13 amino acids. Trimming pared 2 bases from V and 1 base from J, leaving 5 bases between. Germline loops: CDR1 SGHTA, CDR2 FQGTGA. The CDR3 loop reads CASSLGANTEAFF. CDR3 nucleotide sequence: TGTGCCAGCAGCTTAGGAGCGAACACTGAAGCTTTCTTT. Drawing the rest from reference TRBV7-3 and TRBJ1-1, the complete variable domain is GAGVSQTPSNKVTEKGKYVELRCDPISGHTALYWYRQSLGQGPEFLIYFQGTGAADDSGLPNDRFFAVRPEGSVSTLKIQRTERGDSAVYLCASSLGANTEAFFGQGTRLTVV.

V and J are TRBV25-1 and TRBJ1-4, with 7 bases aligning to TRBD1. CDR1 is MGHDK and CDR2 is SYGVNS in the germline V gene. The CDR3 is 14 residues long. V was pared by 4 bases and J by 8 bases, with 7 bases of the junction left unmatched. CDR3 DNA: TGTGCCAGCAGTGTCCTCCTGACAGGGGAAAAACTGTTTTTT. This codes for CASSVLLTGEKLFF.

V is TRBV4-2 and J is TRBJ2-3; D may be TRBD2 (6 bases). CDR1 and CDR2 from the germline V gene are LGHNA and YNFKEQ. This CDR3 comprises 18 residues. Trimming took 3 bases from V and 2 from J, leaving 21 bases between them. This chain's CDR3 is CASSHELNGGSLTDTQYF. CDR3 nucleotide sequence: TGTGCCAGCAGCCATGAGTTGAACGGGGGATCCCTCACAGATACGCAGTATTTT.

The chain employs TRBV19 and TRBJ2-4; TRBD2 might be the D (5 bases). The germline V and J ends were trimmed by 6 bases and 4 bases, with 19 bases remaining between them. The CDR3 contains 16 residues. Germline-derived CDR1 and CDR2 are LNHDA and SQIVND (reference sequence). The chain's CDR3 is CASSPTSADQKNIQYF. The CDR3 DNA is TGTGCCAGTAGCCCCACTTCAGCGGATCAGAAAAACATTCAGTACTTC.

This rearrangement joins TRBV28 to TRBJ2-7; 7 bases map to TRBD1. Germline loops: CDR1 MDHEN, CDR2 SYDVKM. Losses at the gene ends were 4 bases for V and 2 bases for J; bases not matched to a gene: 5. This CDR3 comprises 14 residues. The CDR3 reads CASSYRGQPYEQYV. CDR3 DNA sequence: TGTGCCAGCAGTTACAGGGGCCAACCCTACGAGCAGTACGTC.

The chain joins TRBV2 to TRBJ2-7; D is undetermined. V was cut by 7 bases and J by 5 bases, with 9 bases left in between. Per the germline V gene, CDR1 is SNHLY and CDR2 is FYNNEI. The CDR3 totals 11 residues. CDR3 nucleotide sequence: TGTGCCAGCAACGAAGACAACGAGCAGTACTTC. Residues: CASNEDNEQYF.

The chain carries TRBV2 and TRBJ2-5; possibly TRBD1 for D (5 bases). TRBJ2-7 matches the DNA end more closely, so the J call is doubtful. Looked up from germline, CDR1 is SNHLY and CDR2 is FYNNEI. This CDR3 has 14 residues. CDR3 in DNA: TGTGCCAGCCAGCCCGACAGAAGCTCCTACGAGCAGTACTTC. It encodes CASQPDRSSYEQYF.

The chain couples TRBV7-3 to TRBJ1-2, with 7 bases matching TRBD1. There are 15 residues in the CDR3. Per germline, CDR1 SGHTA and CDR2 FQGTGA. The V and J ends lost 4 bases and 4 bases, in that order; junction bases with no gene match: 9. The CDR3 region has the DNA TGTGCCAGCAGCTCGGACAGGTTCGACACCTATGGCTACACCTTC. Translating gives CASSSDRFDTYGYTF.

This clone was seen only a few times. This chain links TRBV10-2 with TRBJ2-7; D may be TRBD1 (6 bases). Germline V gene sequence: CDR1 WSHSY, CDR2 SAAADI. The CDR3 loop spans 13 amino acids. CDR3 residues: CASSQSGAYEQYV. The CDR3 nucleotides are TGCGCCAGCAGTCAGTCAGGGGCCTACGAGCAGTACGTC.

This clone showed up just once. This chain uses TRBV5-1 with TRBJ1-2; D might be TRBD1 (6 bases). V was clipped by 0 bases and J by 0 bases, with 12 bases between them. Germline V CDR1 and CDR2: SGHRS, YFSETQ. The CDR3 contains 16 residues. CDR3 region: CASSLEQGQANYGYTF. The CDR3 DNA reads as TGCGCCAGCAGCTTGGAACAGGGCCAGGCTAACTATGGCTACACCTTC.

This sequence joins TRBV15 and TRBJ2-3; 7 bases match TRBD1. Germline V lookup: CDR1 LNHNV, CDR2 YYDKDF (reference sequence). The CDR3 extends over 15 amino acids. V was pared by 1 base and J by 3 bases, with 4 bases of the junction left unmatched. Here the CDR3 reads CATSRGDSSTDTQYF. CDR3 nucleotides: TGTGCCACCAGCAGAGGGGACAGTTCAACAGATACGCAGTATTTT. The full variable domain, in which reference TRBV15 and TRBJ2-3 provide the parts outside the CDR3, is DAMVIQNPRYQVTQFGKPVTLSCSQTLNHNVMYWYQQKSSQAPKLLFHYYDKDFNNEADTPDNFQSRRPNTSFCFLDIRSPGLGDTAMYLCATSRGDSSTDTQYFGPGTRLTVL.

This clone has only a few counts. The chain employs TRBV9 and TRBJ2-5; 9 bases align to TRBD1. CDR1 is SGDLS and CDR2 is YYNGEE in the germline V gene. This CDR3 has 18 residues. The V and J ends lost 4 bases and 1 base, in that order; junction bases with no gene match: 14. The CDR3 loop is CASSYPQGAKTLQETQYF. As DNA, the CDR3 is TGTGCCAGCAGCTACCCACAGGGGGCCAAAACCCTCCAAGAGACCCAGTACTTC.

V usage is TRBV20-1 and J usage is TRBJ2-1; D not certain. The CDR3 runs 11 residues. Germline values: CDR1 DFQATT, CDR2 SNEGSKA (reference sequence). Deletions cut 6 bases from V and 10 bases from J, with 13 bases between. CDR3 in DNA: TGCAGTGCCTACGAGGAACTCGAGCAGTTCTTC. Translated: CSAYEELEQFF.

The chain is built from TRBV11-2 and TRBJ1-6; possible D gene TRBD1, 5 bases. Trimming left V 4 bases short and J 7 bases short, with 14 bases between. Germline lookup yields CDR1 SGHAT and CDR2 FQNNGV. The CDR3 sequence is 15 residues long. The CDR3 reads CASSSAAGVNSPLHF. The CDR3 nucleotides are TGTGCCAGCAGCTCAGCGGCGGGGGTAAATTCACCCCTCCACTTT. Combining the CDR3 with reference TRBV11-2 and TRBJ1-6 gives the whole variable domain EAGVAQSPRYKIIEKRQSVAFWCNPISGHATLYWYQQILGQGPKLLIQFQNNGVVDDSQLPKDRFSAERLKGVDSTLKIQPAKLEDSAVYLCASSSAAGVNSPLHFGNGTRLTVT.